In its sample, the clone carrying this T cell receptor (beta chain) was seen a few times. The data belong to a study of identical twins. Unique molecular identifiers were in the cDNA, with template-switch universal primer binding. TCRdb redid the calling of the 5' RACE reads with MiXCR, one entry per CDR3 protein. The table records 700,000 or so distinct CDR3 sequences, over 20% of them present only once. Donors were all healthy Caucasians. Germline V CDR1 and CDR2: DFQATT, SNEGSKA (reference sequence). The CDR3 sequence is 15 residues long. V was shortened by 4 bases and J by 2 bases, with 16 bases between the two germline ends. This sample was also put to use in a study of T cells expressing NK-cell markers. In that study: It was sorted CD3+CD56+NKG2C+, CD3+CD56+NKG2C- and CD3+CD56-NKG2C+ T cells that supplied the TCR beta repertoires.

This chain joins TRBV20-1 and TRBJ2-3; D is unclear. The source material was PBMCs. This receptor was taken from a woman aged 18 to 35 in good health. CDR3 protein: CSAKTRRHPTDTQYF. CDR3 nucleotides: TGCAGTGCTAAGACTCGCCGACACCCCACAGATACGCAGTATTTT.